This T cell receptor beta chain was sequenced during a study of beta chain features in type 1 diabetes. Points from the study as a whole: VDJ junctions from patients with type 1 diabetes contained fewer insertions and more deletions.

Sequencing targeted expressed TCRB transcripts, as all isolated RNA had been reverse transcribed. Using immunoSEQ multiplex PCR, the repertoire was profiled, and TCRdb retains in-frame clones only, with some absent. The data contain under 550,000 clones, 9.5% to 12% of them seen just once; the ten biggest clones take up more than 0.045%. V was cut by 6 bases and J by 2 bases, with 10 bases left in between. This CDR3 is built from 13 residues. The germline V gene encodes CDR1 LNHDA and CDR2 SQIVND (reference sequence). Remarks on this clone: Its matching antigen is unknown.

The specimen was naive CD4+ T cells from blood. The TCR comes from a woman aged 18-30 years in good health. The chain carries TRBV19 and TRBJ1-2, with D uncertain. The CDR3 reads CASSVQPNYGYTF. CDR3 DNA sequence: TGTGCCAGTAGCGTGCAGCCGAACTATGGCTACACCTTC.